Presented here are 25 T cell receptor beta chains from one specimen sequenced in a study of cytomegalovirus exposure and HLA in healthy donors. This PCR relied on a set of 60 Vbeta primers and 13 Jbeta primers. The method was immunoSEQ multiplex PCR; TCRdb's version includes in-frame clones alone and lacks a portion of them. The sample comprises 60,000 to 70,000 clones, around 80% of which are singletons, and around 2.9% rests with the top ten. Material: PBMCs. Receptors were obtained from a woman aged 25 to 39 in good health and CMV-seronegative.

The gene calls are TRBV27 and TRBJ1-1; D is ambiguous. The CDR3 loop spans 13 amino acids. The germline V gene encodes CDR1 MNHEY and CDR2 SMNVEV (reference sequence). Trimming took 0 bases from V and 11 from J, leaving 13 bases between them. CDR3 DNA sequence: TGTGCCAGCAGTTTATCAACCGGGGAGAGTGCTTTCTTT. Protein: CASSLSTGESAFF.

V and J are TRBV5-1 and TRBJ1-1; D gene uncertain. Germline CDR1 and CDR2: SGHRS and YFSETQ. This CDR3 spans 19 amino acids. V dropped 2 bases and J dropped 0 bases, with 23 bases sitting between them. The CDR3 spells CASSLAPGVAPGMNTEAFF. CDR3 coding DNA: TGCGCCAGCAGCTTAGCTCCCGGGGTCGCCCCGGGTATGAACACTGAAGCTTTCTTT.

This clone was detected once. J is TRBJ2-7 and V is TRBV6-6; tentatively, D is TRBD1 (5 bases). The CDR3 has 15 amino acids. Germline values: CDR1 MNHNY, CDR2 SVGAGI (reference sequence). The V end lost 3 bases, the J end lost 1 base, and 13 bases lay between the germline ends. CDR3 sequence: CASSYRDRSSYEQYF. Written as DNA, the CDR3 is TGTGCCAGCAGTTATAGAGACAGATCATCCTACGAGCAGTACTTC.

This clone appeared a single time. This rearrangement joins TRBV7-9 to TRBJ1-1, with D possibly being TRBD1 (6 bases). The V end lost 5 bases, the J end lost 11 bases, and 21 bases lay between the germline ends. The CDR3 length is 14 residues. CDR1 is SEHNR, CDR2 FQNEAQ, per germline (reference sequence). The CDR3 DNA reads TGTGCCAGCAGCCCAACCCTGACAGGCTCCGAGGCTTTCTTT. Translated, it gives CASSPTLTGSEAFF.

The chain has TRBV5-1 and TRBJ1-1; D is unresolved. The CDR3 consists of 15 residues. The germline gives CDR1 SGHRS, CDR2 YFSETQ. V gave up 0 bases and J gave up 1 base, with 10 bases separating them. CDR3 sequence: CASSLVLSSNTEAFF. The CDR3 bases are TGCGCCAGCAGCTTGGTATTATCCTCGAACACTGAAGCTTTCTTT.

The chain recombines TRBV6-6 with TRBJ2-2, with 7 bases fitting TRBD2. V lost 2 bases, J lost 3 bases, and 3 bases stayed unmatched. Germline V gene lookup returns CDR1 MNHNY and CDR2 SVGAGI (reference sequence). The CDR3 is 15 residues long. CDR3 nucleotide sequence: TGTGCCAGCAGTTACGTTCGGGGGGACACCGGGGAGCTGTTTTTT. This gives the protein CASSYVRGDTGELFF.

The V call is TRBV5-4, the J call TRBJ2-4; 11 bases are shared with TRBD2. The J segment lost 5 bases and the V segment lost 4 bases, leaving 11 bases of the junction unmatched. Germline lookup yields CDR1 SGHNT and CDR2 YYREEE (reference sequence). CDR3 length equals 17 residues. The CDR3 sequence is CASSHPGLAEGENIQYF. The CDR3 nucleotides read TGTGCCAGCAGCCACCCGGGACTAGCGGAGGGCGAAAACATTCAGTACTTC.

Comment on this clone: A read error may produce the germline difference seen at one junction end. The chain recombines TRBV7-9 with TRBJ1-1; the D is unclear. The CDR3 is 11 residues long. Germline CDR1 is SEHNR and CDR2 is FQNEAQ (reference sequence). CDR3 sequence: CSSTERTEAFF. In DNA, the CDR3 is TGTTCCAGCACAGAGAGGACTGAAGCTTTCTTT.

The rearrangement joins TRBV5-1 to TRBJ2-4; TRBD1 matches at 10 bases. V was clipped by 3 bases and J by 5 bases; unmatched bases: 5. The CDR3 spans 15 residues. In germline, CDR1 is SGHRS, CDR2 YFSETQ. CDR3 protein: CASSSGDRGQNIQYF. The DNA of the CDR3 is TGCGCCAGCAGCTCGGGGGACAGGGGTCAAAACATTCAGTACTTC. Complete variable domain (other parts from reference TRBV5-1 and TRBJ2-4): KAGVTQTPRYLIKTRGQQVTLSCSPISGHRSVSWYQQTPGQGLQFLFEYFSETQRNKGNFPGRFSGRQFSNSRSEMNVSTLELGDSALYLCASSSGDRGQNIQYFGAGTRLSVL.

J is TRBJ1-6 and V is TRBV7-9; 8 bases fit TRBD1. The ends lost 6 bases at V and 9 bases at J; junction bases unmatched: 10. The germline V gene has CDR1 SEHNR and CDR2 FQNEAQ (reference sequence). CDR3 length: 15 residues. The CDR3 reads CASSLTGVWGSPLHF. In DNA, the CDR3 is TGTGCCAGCAGTTTGACAGGGGTGTGGGGTTCACCCCTCCACTTT.

V usage is TRBV19 and J usage is TRBJ2-1; 14 nucleotides match TRBD2. The CDR3 runs to 16 residues. Germline assignment: CDR1 LNHDA and CDR2 SQIVND (reference sequence). The J segment lost 4 bases and the V segment lost 4 bases, leaving 3 bases of the junction unmatched. In DNA, the CDR3 is TGTGCCAGTAGTACCAGACTAGCGGGGGGGTACAATGAGCAGTTCTTC. Its protein product is CASSTRLAGGYNEQFF. Variable domain in full (rest from reference TRBV19 and TRBJ2-1): DGGITQSPKYLFRKEGQNVTLSCEQNLNHDAMYWYRQDPGQGLRLIYYSQIVNDFQKGDIAEGYSVSREKKESFPLTVTSAQKNPTAFYLCASSTRLAGGYNEQFFGPGTRLTVL.

The chain links TRBV28 to TRBJ1-3; 8 bases fit TRBD1. The length of the CDR3 is 15 residues. J gave up 0 bases and V 10 bases, and 8 bases lay outside the gene matches. CDR1 and CDR2 (germline): MDHEN, SYDVKM. In nucleotides, the CDR3 is TGTGCCACGCACCGGGACAGGATCTCTGGAAACACCATATATTTT. It yields the protein CATHRDRISGNTIYF.

V usage is TRBV9 and J usage is TRBJ2-5; the match to TRBD1 covers 9 bases. CDR3 length: 16 amino acids. CDR1 and CDR2 from the germline V gene are SGDLS and YYNGEE. J gave up 5 bases and V 3 bases, and 11 bases lay outside the gene matches. CDR3 amino acids: CASSGLQGALGETQYF. In DNA form, the CDR3 reads TGTGCCAGCAGCGGATTACAGGGGGCGCTTGGGGAGACCCAGTACTTC.

This chain uses TRBV6-6 with TRBJ2-2, with a tentative D call TRBD1 (7 bases). CDR1 is MNHNY and CDR2 is SVGAGI in the germline V gene (reference sequence). Trimming pared 9 bases from V and 4 bases from J, leaving 15 bases between. The CDR3 has 14 residues. The DNA for the CDR3 is TGTGCCAGTCAGGGGGGATTTGGCACCGGGGAGCTGTTTTTT. Its protein is CASQGGFGTGELFF.

The rearrangement uses TRBV27 and TRBJ2-2; no reliable D call. The V end was cut by 6 bases, the J end by 1 base, with 15 bases between. Germline CDR1 MNHEY, CDR2 SMNVEV (reference sequence). The CDR3 extends over 16 amino acids. The DNA for the CDR3 is TGTGCCAGCAGATACAGACCCTATGAGAACACCGGGGAGCTGTTTTTT. Its translation is CASRYRPYENTGELFF.

The chain employs TRBV6-5 and TRBJ2-7; TRBD2 aligns across 8 bases. The V segment lost 2 bases and the J segment 4 bases; nucleotides outside the gene matches: 4. CDR1 and CDR2 (germline): MNHEY, SVGAGI. The CDR3 spans 14 residues. As DNA, the CDR3 is TGTGCCAGCAGTTACAAGCGGGGGCCGTACGAGCAGTACTTC. Residues: CASSYKRGPYEQYF.

The chain joins TRBV27 to TRBJ1-3; 9 nucleotides align to TRBD1. V was clipped by 5 bases and J by 2 bases; unmatched bases: 7. Germline loops: CDR1 MNHEY, CDR2 SMNVEV (reference sequence). The CDR3 sequence is 16 residues long. The CDR3 coding sequence is TGTGCCAGCAGTCCCGAACAGGGGGCTCCTGGAAACACCATATATTTT. Residues: CASSPEQGAPGNTIYF.

V usage is TRBV12-5 and J usage is TRBJ1-5, with D perhaps TRBD1 (5 bases). V lost 1 base and J lost 5, with 12 bases in between. Germline V gene data show CDR1 as LGHNT and CDR2 as FRNRAP. The CDR3 is 15 amino acids. The CDR3 is CASGLGAGFYQPQHF. CDR3 in DNA: TGTGCTAGTGGTTTGGGGGCAGGGTTCTATCAGCCCCAGCATTTT.

In its sample, this clone was seen a few times. CDR3 sequence (DNA): TGTGCCAGCAGCTTAGCGCTCGGGACAGGGGACACTGAAGCTTTCTTT. It yields the protein CASSLALGTGDTEAFF. This chain joins TRBV7-9 and TRBJ1-1, with TRBD1 matching over 10 bases. From germline, CDR1 is SEHNR and CDR2 FQNEAQ (reference sequence). J lost 3 bases, V lost 0 bases, and 4 bases had no gene match. The CDR3 length is 16 residues.

The chain employs TRBV28 and TRBJ1-6, with 9 bases that match TRBD1. Germline trimming cut 6 bases from V and 0 bases from J; bases unmatched to any gene: 6. The CDR3 loop spans 17 amino acids. Germline V lookup: CDR1 MDHEN, CDR2 SYDVKM. The chain's CDR3 is CASSPGTGSSYNSPLHF. CDR3 DNA sequence: TGTGCCAGCAGCCCCGGGACAGGGAGCTCCTATAATTCACCCCTCCACTTT.

The chain links TRBV27 to TRBJ2-7; tentative D call: TRBD2 (5 bases). The CDR3 has 14 residues. Trimming stripped 0 bases from V and 3 bases from J, with 9 bases between. Germline V gene sequence: CDR1 MNHEY, CDR2 SMNVEV (reference sequence). The CDR3 DNA is TGTGCCAGCAGTTTATCGTTCAGCGGCTACGAGCAGTACTTC. This codes for CASSLSFSGYEQYF.

In its sample, this clone was seen a few times. The chain is built from TRBV27 and TRBJ1-2; 11 nucleotides line up with TRBD1. The CDR3 consists of 17 residues. The V gene's germline CDR1 is MNHEY and CDR2 SMNVEV (reference sequence). V lost 5 bases, J lost 3 bases, and 11 bases stayed unmatched. CDR3 in amino acids: CASSPSRDRGIYYGYTF. The CDR3 DNA follows: TGTGCCAGCAGTCCAAGCCGGGACAGGGGGATTTACTATGGCTACACCTTC.

V gene TRBV14 combines with J gene TRBJ2-2; D gene uncertain. Germline values: CDR1 SGHDN, CDR2 FVKESK. Between the trimmed V and J ends, which lost 4 bases and 2 bases, there was a span of 5 bases. This CDR3 is built from 13 residues. CDR3 sequence: CASSLQNTGELFF. In nucleotides, the CDR3 is TGTGCCAGCAGCCTCCAAAACACCGGGGAGCTGTTTTTT.

The CDR3 reads CASIVGGRGLAGSSSYNEQFF. CDR3 nucleotide sequence: TGTGCCAGCATCGTAGGGGGTAGGGGACTAGCGGGGAGTAGCTCCTACAATGAGCAGTTCTTC. This rearrangement joins TRBV7-8 to TRBJ2-1; 13 bases fit TRBD2. CDR3 length: 21 residues. V was clipped by 7 bases and J by 0 bases; unmatched bases: 18. CDR1 is SGHVS and CDR2 is FQNEAQ in the germline V gene.

The chain uses TRBV4-1 and TRBJ1-2; D unresolved. Germline CDR1 is MGHRA and CDR2 is YSYEKL. V lost 4 bases and J lost 6, with 18 bases in between. The CDR3 sequence is 15 residues long. CDR3: CASSLYEGGMNGYTF. In DNA, the CDR3 is TGCGCCAGCAGCCTCTATGAGGGAGGGATGAATGGCTACACCTTC.